This T cell receptor beta chain stems from a study of neurological immune-mediated disorders. From the 5' RACE reads, TCRdb called clonotypes with MiXCR, one entry per CDR3 protein. This table has about 50,000 distinct CDR3 sequences, 10% appearing once. Trimming removed 6 bases from V and 6 bases from J, with 15 bases in between. The CDR3 contains 14 residues. At least ten counts were recorded for this clonotype. Specimen: PBMCs. This chain uses TRBV12-3 or TRBV12-4 with TRBJ2-1, with TRBD1 as a possible D gene (6 bases). The receptor was isolated from a woman between 40 and 55 years old with HTLV-1-associated myelopathy (HAM/TSP). CDR3 sequence (DNA): TGTGCCAGCAGCATAAAGGACAGATTCAATGAGCAGTTCTTC. Translation: CASSIKDRFNEQFF.